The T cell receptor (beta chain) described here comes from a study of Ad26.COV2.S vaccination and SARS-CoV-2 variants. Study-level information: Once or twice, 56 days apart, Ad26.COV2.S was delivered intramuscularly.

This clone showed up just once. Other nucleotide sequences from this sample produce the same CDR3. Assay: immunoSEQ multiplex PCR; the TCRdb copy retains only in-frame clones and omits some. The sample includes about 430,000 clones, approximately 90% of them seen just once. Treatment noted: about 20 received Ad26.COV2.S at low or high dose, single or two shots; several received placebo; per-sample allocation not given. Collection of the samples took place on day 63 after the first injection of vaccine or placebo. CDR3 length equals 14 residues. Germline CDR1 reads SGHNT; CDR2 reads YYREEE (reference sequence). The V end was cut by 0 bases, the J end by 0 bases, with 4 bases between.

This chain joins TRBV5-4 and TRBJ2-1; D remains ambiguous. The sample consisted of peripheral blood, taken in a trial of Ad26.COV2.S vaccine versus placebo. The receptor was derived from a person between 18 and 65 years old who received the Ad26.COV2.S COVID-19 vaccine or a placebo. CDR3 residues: CASSLGSSYNEQFF. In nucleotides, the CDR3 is TGTGCCAGCAGCTTGGGTAGCTCCTACAATGAGCAGTTCTTC.